The subject of this entry is one T cell receptor beta chain. Its target is not known. This specimen belongs to a study of OX40 agonist ivuxolimab in advanced cancers. Study-wide results and caveats: Clonal expansion was seen in CD4+ and CD8+ blood T cells by week 6 at 0.1 to 3.0 mg/kg. Researchers did not determine the expanded peripheral T cells' antigen specificity.

TCRdb's copy holds only in-frame clones and misses some; the assay was immunoSEQ multiplex PCR. The table lists about 69,000 clones, around 80% of them singletons. The TCR sequence derives from an adult with an advanced solid tumor such as melanoma, head and neck, liver or kidney cancer. The material was CD4+ or CD8+ T cells sorted from blood, obtained in a trial of the OX40 agonist ivuxolimab.

CDR3 in DNA: TGTGCCAGCAGCAAAGGAACGGGGGACAGCGATTACATTCAGTACTTC. This sequence encodes CASSKGTGDSDYIQYF. This chain links TRBV21-1 with TRBJ2-4; TRBD1 was called by the table and not checked on the DNA. TRBV21-1 counts as a pseudogene. The CDR3 totals 16 residues.